This T cell receptor (beta chain) stems from a study of cytomegalovirus exposure and HLA in healthy donors. On the study more broadly: Samples from HLA-typed donors yielded about 85 million unique TCRs in an early data release. Whole-study findings and limits: A later analysis found common viral pathogens apparently linked to several of the most significant clusters. Most of the TCR beta V segments (in an earlier analysis) were productive either about 87% or about 30% of the time.

The PCR employed 60 Vbeta primers together with 13 Jbeta primers. Using immunoSEQ multiplex PCR, the repertoire was profiled, and TCRdb retains in-frame clones only, with some absent. The repertoire has 100,000 to 150,000 clones, around 69% of them found once; the top ten carry 2.5% to 3%. The count of this clone is one. Its antigen is not known. The material sequenced was PBMCs. This TCR derives from a human donor in good health.

CDR3 DNA sequence: TGTGCCAGCAGCTTAGGGAGAATGGCAGGGCAAGGCGAGCAGTACTTC. This gives the protein CASSLGRMAGQGEQYF. The chain links TRBV7-8 to TRBJ2-7; D may be TRBD1 (5 bases). V gave up 1 base and J gave up 6 bases, with 19 bases separating them. Germline loops: CDR1 SGHVS, CDR2 FQNEAQ. CDR3 length: 16 residues. The variable domain in full, completed from reference TRBV7-8 and TRBJ2-7, reads GAGVSQSPRYKVAKRGQDVALRCDPISGHVSLFWYQQALGQGPEFLTYFQNEAQLDKSGLPSDRFFAERPEGSVSTLKIQRTQQEDSAVYLCASSLGRMAGQGEQYFGPGTRLTVT.